Presented here are 8 T cell receptor beta chains from one specimen sequenced in a study of blood T cell repertoires in COVID-19. Assay: immunoSEQ multiplex PCR; the TCRdb copy retains only in-frame clones and omits some. The sample contains approximately 270,000 clones, approximately 90% of which appear only once. Sequencing was done on a sample of PBMCs or T cells enriched from blood (not recorded which). These receptors came from a man aged 35-49 years who had been exposed to COVID-19.

Turning to this clone: At one of its ends the junction is not consistent with the germline gene, which may arise from a read error. CDR3 coding DNA: TGTGCCAGCAGCCTAGGGACTAGCGGGAGAGTTTACAATGAGCAGTTCTTC. It yields the protein CASSLGTSGRVYNEQFF. The chain recombines TRBV13 with TRBJ2-1, with 14 bases aligning to TRBD2. Germline CDR1 is PRHDT and CDR2 is FYEKMQ (reference sequence). CDR3 size: 17 residues.

CDR3 protein: CASSGSLGETQYF. CDR3 bases: TGTGCCAGCTCGGGGTCCCTAGGAGAGACCCAGTACTTC. This chain joins TRBV12-3 or TRBV12-4 and TRBJ2-5, with a weak D call TRBD2 (5 bases). The CDR3 has 13 residues. V was cut by 8 bases and J by 4 bases, with 14 bases left in between.

This clone is a singleton in its sample. The DNA of the CDR3 is TGCAGCGTTGGGAGGGGCACCGGGGAGCTGTTTTTT. Its translation is CSVGRGTGELFF. This chain uses TRBV29-1 with TRBJ2-2; TRBD2 is a possible D gene (6 bases). The germline V and J ends were trimmed by 4 bases and 4 bases, with 7 bases remaining between them. The CDR3 has 12 residues. Germline V CDR1 and CDR2: SQVTM, ANQGSEA.

J is TRBJ2-7 and V is TRBV5-1, with 7 bases lining up with TRBD2. After removal of 0 bases from V and 6 bases from J, the junction contained 9 bases not matched to a gene. CDR3 length: 15 amino acids. Germline V gives CDR1 SGHRS, CDR2 YFSETQ. In nucleotides, the CDR3 is TGCGCCAGCAGCTTGGCCGTGGGAGGGCCCTCCGAGCAGTACTTC. As protein: CASSLAVGGPSEQYF.

V gene TRBV11-2 combines with J gene TRBJ2-1; the match to TRBD2 covers 8 bases. CDR1 and CDR2 from the germline V gene are SGHAT and FQNNGV. The trim removed 7 bases at V and 6 bases at J, leaving 11 bases unmatched. The CDR3 loop spans 15 amino acids. This chain's CDR3 is CASTSPRGGLNEQFF. CDR3 bases: TGTGCCAGCACCAGCCCCCGGGGGGGACTCAATGAGCAGTTCTTC.

The V and J genes are TRBV6-5 and TRBJ1-3, with a weak D call TRBD1 (6 bases). The CDR3 extends over 15 amino acids. Per germline, CDR1 MNHEY and CDR2 SVGAGI. V gave up 6 bases and J gave up 4 bases, with 16 bases separating them. Here the CDR3 DNA reads TGTGCCAGCAGCGACCGCAGGGGAAAGGGAAACACCATATATTTT. Amino acids: CASSDRRGKGNTIYF.

This sequence joins TRBV6-5 and TRBJ2-1, with 10 bases lining up with TRBD1. Unmatched junction bases numbered 9, after V lost 4 bases and J lost 6 bases. The CDR3 has 16 residues. The germline V gene encodes CDR1 MNHEY and CDR2 SVGAGI. This CDR3 reads CASSFRTGGTVNEQFF. The CDR3 DNA sequence: TGTGCCAGCAGTTTTCGGACAGGGGGTACCGTCAATGAGCAGTTCTTC.

There are a few counts of this clone. The rearrangement links TRBV18 to TRBJ2-6; the D gene is possibly TRBD2 (5 bases). V was clipped by 3 bases and J by 0 bases, with 15 bases between them. This CDR3 is 18 amino acids long. Germline V gives CDR1 KGHSH, CDR2 LQKENI. CDR3 residues: CASSPPGSRNSGANVLTF. The CDR3 nucleotides read TGTGCCAGCTCACCCCCGGGGAGCCGGAACTCTGGGGCCAACGTCCTGACTTTC.